A single sample is the source of the 5 T cell receptor beta chains below, sequenced in a study of T cells in Graves' hyperthyroidism and ophthalmopathy. Using RNA transcripts as the source, TCR beta CDR3 regions were amplified. The HTBI primer set drove a first-round RT-PCR of the TCR CDR3. MiXCR, applied by TCRdb to the multiplex PCR reads, yields one record per CDR3 protein. The data show hundreds of thousands of distinct CDR3 sequences, about 15% seen once. What was sequenced was blood. All receptors come from a woman in her 30s with Graves' hyperthyroidism that later progressed to Graves' ophthalmopathy.

This clonotype was seen repeatedly, ten times or more. The chain couples TRBV27 to TRBJ1-4; D gene unclear. The CDR3 sequence is 15 residues long. Trimming cost V 3 bases and J 4 bases, with 12 bases left between them. Germline CDR1 reads MNHEY; CDR2 reads SMNVEV (reference sequence). The DNA for the CDR3 is TGTGCCAGCAGTTTTATTGCGCCCTTTAATGAAAAACTGTTTTTT. Translating gives CASSFIAPFNEKLFF.

At least ten counts were recorded for this clonotype. The chain carries TRBV7-3 and TRBJ1-4; D gene unclear. CDR3 length: 13 residues. V shed 5 bases and J shed 7 bases, with 11 bases lying between them. In germline, CDR1 is SGHTA, CDR2 FQGTGA. CDR3 loop: CASSVARAEKLFF. CDR3 DNA: TGTGCCAGCAGCGTTGCTCGGGCTGAAAAACTGTTTTTT.

The chain recombines TRBV15 with TRBJ1-5; 7 bases fit TRBD1. V trimming: 1 base; J trimming: 2 bases; junction bases outside the gene matches: 2. The CDR3 spans 15 residues. Germline V gene data show CDR1 as LNHNV and CDR2 as YYDKDF (reference sequence). CDR3 residues: CATSRVDRGNQPQHF. CDR3 DNA sequence: TGTGCCACCAGCAGAGTAGACAGGGGCAATCAGCCCCAGCATTTT.

This chain links TRBV5-6 with TRBJ1-2, with D perhaps TRBD1 (5 bases). CDR1 and CDR2 from the germline V gene are SGHDT and YYEEEE. Trimming removed 7 bases from V and 4 bases from J, with 20 bases in between. This CDR3 is 15 amino acids long. In nucleotides, the CDR3 is TGTGCCAGCCGTCCCATTGGAGGGGCGGCCTATGGCTACACCTTC. Translation: CASRPIGGAAYGYTF.

This clonotype occurred many times. The rearrangement joins TRBV28 to TRBJ2-1, with TRBD2 matching 13 bases. With V trimmed by 2 bases and J by 8 bases, 6 bases remained unmatched. The CDR3 consists of 16 residues. CDR1 MDHEN and CDR2 SYDVKM come from the germline V gene. The CDR3 reads CASSLPTSGRADEQFF. The CDR3, as DNA: TGTGCCAGCAGTTTACCCACTAGCGGGAGGGCCGATGAGCAGTTCTTC.